Sequencing of this TCR beta chain was carried out in a study of blood T cell repertoires in COVID-19. Looking at the study overall: COVID-19 samples from acute and convalescent phases originated in the United States, Italy and Spain.

Clones were sequenced by immunoSEQ multiplex PCR, and TCRdb holds only the in-frame ones, with some missing. Of tens of thousands of clones in the sample, about 74% were seen once. V shed 5 bases and J 5 bases; nucleotides not matched to a gene: 16. The CDR3 runs to 18 residues. The germline CDR1 and CDR2 sequences are ENHRY and SYGVKD. The sequenced material came from peripheral blood. The V and J genes are TRBV10-3 and TRBJ1-2; 11 bases align to TRBD1. This receptor was obtained from a woman aged 80 or over with acute or convalescent COVID-19. The CDR3 is CAISPRTGGVGIGYGYTF. As DNA, the CDR3 is TGTGCCATCAGTCCCCGGACAGGGGGCGTAGGTATTGGTTATGGCTACACCTTC.